Shown below are 5 T cell receptor beta chains from a single sample sequenced in a study of human T cells and chemical hapten exposure. Time point indicated: pre-sensitization, week 0. Treatment of the sample: therapeutic diphenylcyclopropenone sensitization with weekly scalp DPC. TCRdb processed the RACE reads anew with MiXCR; each CDR3 protein has one entry. This table holds about 85,000 distinct CDR3 sequences, 7.5% to 9.5% found once. The sequencing used whole blood, collected in connection with sensitization to the hapten diphenylcyclopropenone (DPC). The origin of the receptors is a man between 40 and 49 years old with alopecia areata. Some clones in this sample may be carry-over from other donors' samples.

The rearrangement links TRBV28 to TRBJ1-2; D call uncertain. Germline lookup yields CDR1 MDHEN and CDR2 SYDVKM. V was shortened by 5 bases and J by 1 base, with 5 bases between the two germline ends. The CDR3 sequence is 12 residues long. DNA for the CDR3: TGTGCCAGCAGTACAGTTAACTATGGCTACACCTTC. Translated: CASSTVNYGYTF.

This clonotype was found a few times. V usage is TRBV7-9 and J usage is TRBJ2-1; D remains ambiguous. V was trimmed by 5 bases and J by 10 bases, leaving 12 bases between them. Germline V gene sequence: CDR1 SEHNR, CDR2 FQNEAQ (reference sequence). This CDR3 comprises 12 residues. CDR3 residues: CASSPPLGEQFF. CDR3 DNA: TGTGCCAGCAGCCCCCCTTTGGGGGAGCAGTTCTTC.

This clonotype was observed a handful of times. This rearrangement joins TRBV6-5 to TRBJ1-1, with TRBD1 as a possible D gene (6 bases). Deletions cut 2 bases from V and 3 bases from J, with 22 bases between. CDR1 and CDR2 (germline): MNHEY, SVGAGI. The CDR3 spans 18 residues. CDR3 amino acids: CASSYGGSGAYGDTEAFF. CDR3 DNA: TGTGCCAGCAGTTACGGGGGCTCAGGGGCCTATGGGGACACTGAAGCTTTCTTT.

Only a few counts were recorded for this clonotype. This chain links TRBV7-9 with TRBJ1-5; 11 bases are shared with TRBD1. The CDR3 extends over 16 amino acids. Trimming cost V 5 bases and J 10 bases; bases outside gene matches: 13. CDR1 is SEHNR and CDR2 is FQNEAQ in the germline V gene (reference sequence). This CDR3 is CASSGGDRGTISPQHF. CDR3 bases: TGTGCCAGCAGCGGCGGGGACAGGGGGACAATCAGCCCCCAGCATTTT. The full variable domain, rest sourced from reference TRBV7-9 and TRBJ1-5, is DTGVSQNPRHKITKRGQNVTFRCDPISEHNRLYWYRQTLGQGPEFLTYFQNEAQLEKSRLLSDRFSAERPKGSFSTLEIQRTEQGDSAMYLCASSGGDRGTISPQHFGDGTRLSIL.

A few counts support this clonotype. This chain joins TRBV6-5 and TRBJ1-5, with a possible D match to TRBD1 (5 bases). CDR3 size: 14 residues. Germline-derived CDR1 and CDR2 are MNHEY and SVGAGI. V was pared by 8 bases and J by 2 bases, with 13 bases between. CDR3 in amino acids: CASGRGAGNQPQHF. DNA for the CDR3: TGTGCCAGCGGTCGCGGGGCAGGCAATCAGCCCCAGCATTTT.